This T cell receptor beta chain was sequenced during a study of cytomegalovirus exposure and HLA in healthy donors. Deletions cut 5 bases from V and 3 bases from J, with 13 bases between. CDR1 is SEHNR, CDR2 FQNEAQ, per germline (reference sequence). The CDR3 has 15 residues. This clone was observed a single time. Its antigen is not identified. PCR employed 60 Vbeta and 13 Jbeta primers. Original methodology: An analysis that came later counted 70 million to 100 million unique TCR beta chains, some 11 million shared. This table comes from immunoSEQ multiplex PCR, and its TCRdb copy is limited to in-frame clones, with some not included. The V and J calls and clone size were taken over from that table, and D and trimming were inferred from the DNA. The table includes about 86,000 clones, 75% to 80% detected once. Whole-study findings and limits: Sequencing likely generated an artifact that appeared as a cluster of highly shared sequence variants.

The chain uses TRBV7-9 and TRBJ1-4; D is uncertain. The sequence came from a female donor in good health and CMV-seronegative. Material: PBMCs. The DNA for the CDR3 is TGTGCCAGCAGCCCATCAGTGTGGTCTAATGAAAAACTGTTTTTT. This gives the protein CASSPSVWSNEKLFF.